This T cell receptor beta chain was sequenced in a study of blood T cell repertoires in COVID-19. Trimming cost V 0 bases and J 6 bases; bases outside gene matches: 6. The germline V gene encodes CDR1 SGHRS and CDR2 YFSETQ. The CDR3 loop spans 14 amino acids. The protocol was immunoSEQ multiplex PCR, while the TCRdb copy is restricted to in-frame clones and leaves out a portion. The sample records 450,000 to 600,000 clones, 87% being singletons. Donors were grouped by their self-reported clinical history. Symptom resolution, clearance, or two negative PCRs marked the recovered donors of Cohort 3. The V and J genes are TRBV5-1 and TRBJ2-7; TRBD1 agrees at 7 bases. This TCR was recovered from a woman under 30 who had recovered from COVID-19. The sequenced sample was PBMCs or T cells enriched from blood (not recorded which). CDR3 sequence reads: CASSLVGGRREQYF. CDR3 bases: TGCGCCAGCAGCTTGGTAGGGGGCCGCCGCGAGCAGTACTTC.